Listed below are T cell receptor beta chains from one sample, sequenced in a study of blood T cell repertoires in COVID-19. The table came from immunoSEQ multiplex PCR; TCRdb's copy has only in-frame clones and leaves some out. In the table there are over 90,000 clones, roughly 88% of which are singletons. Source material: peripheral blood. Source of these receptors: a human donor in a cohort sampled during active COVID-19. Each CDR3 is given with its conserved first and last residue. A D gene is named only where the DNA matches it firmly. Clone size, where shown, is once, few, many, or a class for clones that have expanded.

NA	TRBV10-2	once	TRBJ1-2	CASSETDSYGYTF	TGCGCCAGCAGTGAGACCGACAGCTATGGCTACACCTTC
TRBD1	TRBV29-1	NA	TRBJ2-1	CSVRFPGTVLDEQFF	TGCAGCGTAAGATTCCCCGGGACAGTGCTTGATGAGCAGTTCTTC
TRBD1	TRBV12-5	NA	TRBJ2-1	CASGPRGRTYNEQFF	TGTGCTAGTGGCCCCAGGGGGCGGACCTACAATGAGCAGTTCTTC
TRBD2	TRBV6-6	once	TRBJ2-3	CASSHSGVTDTQYF	TGTGCCAGCAGCCACAGCGGGGTCACAGATACGCAGTATTTT
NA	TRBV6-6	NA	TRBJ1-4	CASSYRNEKLFF	TGTGCCAGCAGTTACCGTAATGAAAAACTGTTTTTT
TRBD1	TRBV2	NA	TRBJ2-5	CASSEQGAGETQYF	TGTGCCAGCAGTGAACAGGGGGCTGGGGAGACCCAGTACTTC
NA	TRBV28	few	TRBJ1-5	CASILWGAGRGQPQHF	TGTGCCAGCATCCTATGGGGTGCGGGCCGAGGGCAGCCCCAGCATTTT
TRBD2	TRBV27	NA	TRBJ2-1	CASSFTGLAETTTYNEQFF	TGTGCCAGCAGTTTTACGGGACTAGCGGAGACTACCACCTACAATGAGCAGTTCTTC
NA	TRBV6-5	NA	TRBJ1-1	CASSPRGLNTEAFF	TGTGCCAGCAGTCCCAGGGGCTTGAACACTGAAGCTTTCTTT
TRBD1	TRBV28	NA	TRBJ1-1	CASSLGQENTEAFF	TGTGCCAGCAGTCTTGGACAGGAGAACACTGAAGCTTTCTTT
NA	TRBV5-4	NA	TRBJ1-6	CASSPAGTVNNSPLHF	TGTGCCAGCAGCCCGGCGGGGACGGTGAACAATTCACCCCTCCACTTT
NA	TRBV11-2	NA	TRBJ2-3	CASSLDAGKPDTQYF	TGTGCCAGCAGCTTAGACGCGGGAAAGCCAGATACGCAGTATTTT
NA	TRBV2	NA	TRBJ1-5	CASKFGPNLEAQHF	TGTGCCAGCAAGTTCGGACCGAACCTGGAGGCCCAGCATTTT
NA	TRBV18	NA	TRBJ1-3	CASSPEVKAVVGNTIYF	TGTGCCAGCTCTCCCGAGGTGAAGGCAGTAGTTGGAAACACCATATATTTT
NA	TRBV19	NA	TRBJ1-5	CATTSNSNQPQHF	TGTGCCACCACGAGTAATAGCAATCAGCCCCAGCATTTT
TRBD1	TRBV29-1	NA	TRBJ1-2	CSVRQGASYGYTF	TGCAGCGTTAGACAGGGGGCGAGCTATGGCTACACCTTC
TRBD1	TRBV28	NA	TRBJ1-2	CASLQGVYGYTF	TGTGCCAGCTTGCAGGGGGTTTATGGCTACACCTTC
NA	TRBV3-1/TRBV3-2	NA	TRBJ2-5	CASSQPGLQETQYF	TGTGCCAGCAGCCAACCGGGACTTCAAGAGACCCAGTACTTC
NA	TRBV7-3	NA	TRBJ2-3	CASSRERSDTQYF	TGTGCCAGCAGCCGGGAGAGATCAGATACGCAGTATTTT
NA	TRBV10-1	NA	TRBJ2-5	CASSEFLSGPTQYF	TGCGCCAGCAGTGAGTTTCTCAGCGGCCCGACCCAGTACTTC
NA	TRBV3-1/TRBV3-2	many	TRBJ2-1	CASSPVRNEQFF	TGTGCCAGCAGCCCCGTTCGCAATGAGCAGTTCTTC
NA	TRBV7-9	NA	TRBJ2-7	CASSPGGDEQYF	TGTGCCAGCAGCCCCGGCGGGGACGAGCAGTACTTC
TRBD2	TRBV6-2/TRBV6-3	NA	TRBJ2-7	CASSYSRRAGLYEQYF	TGTGCCAGCAGTTACTCTCGTCGAGCGGGATTATACGAGCAGTACTTC
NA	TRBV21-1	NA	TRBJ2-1	CASSKGLDNEQFF	TGTGCCAGCAGCAAGGGACTAGACAATGAGCAGTTCTTC
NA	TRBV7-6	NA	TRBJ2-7	CASSLANSDEQYF	TGTGCCAGCAGCTTAGCGAATAGTGACGAGCAGTACTTC
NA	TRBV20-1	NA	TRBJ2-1	CSASNSGRGSSYNEQFF	TGCAGTGCTAGTAATAGCGGCCGTGGAAGCTCCTACAATGAGCAGTTCTTC
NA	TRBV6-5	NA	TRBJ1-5	CASSYSRRGNQPQHF	TGTGCCAGCAGTTACTCGAGAAGGGGAAATCAGCCCCAGCATTTT
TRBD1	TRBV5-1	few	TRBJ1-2	CASSPGQDYYGYTF	TGCGCCAGCAGCCCAGGACAGGACTACTATGGCTACACCTTC
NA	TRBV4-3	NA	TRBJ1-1	CASSQGIFGVSEAFF	TGCGCCAGCAGCCAAGGTATTTTCGGGGTGTCTGAAGCTTTCTTT
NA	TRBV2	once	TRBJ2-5	CASMTRGEVQYF	TGTGCCAGCATGACTAGGGGAGAGGTCCAGTACTTC
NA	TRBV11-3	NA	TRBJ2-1	CASSPRRGSYNEQFF	TGTGCCAGCAGCCCCCGACGCGGTTCCTACAATGAGCAGTTCTTC
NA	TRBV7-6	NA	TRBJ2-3	CASSLGRGDTQYF	TGTGCCAGCAGCTTAGGCAGGGGAGATACGCAGTATTTT
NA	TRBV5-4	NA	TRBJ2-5	CASSLGLGSPSGETQYF	TGTGCCAGCAGCTTGGGTTTGGGCAGCCCCTCGGGGGAGACCCAGTACTTC
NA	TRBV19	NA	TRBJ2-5	CASRADPGRETQYF	TGTGCCAGTAGAGCGGACCCGGGCCGAGAGACCCAGTACTTC
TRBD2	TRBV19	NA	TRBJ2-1	CASSMGTRPNEQFF	TGTGCCAGTAGTATGGGGACTAGACCCAATGAGCAGTTCTTC
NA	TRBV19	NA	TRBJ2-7	CASSHRTATYEQYF	TGTGCCAGTAGTCACCGGACTGCGACCTACGAGCAGTACTTC
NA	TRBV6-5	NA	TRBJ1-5	CASSRGEGNQPQHF	TGTGCCAGCAGCCGGGGGGAGGGGAATCAGCCCCAGCATTTT
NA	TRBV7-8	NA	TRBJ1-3	CASTLGSSGNTIYF	TGTGCCAGCACCCTGGGGAGCTCTGGAAACACCATATATTTT
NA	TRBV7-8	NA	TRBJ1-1	CASGFTGGIGAFF	TGTGCCAGCGGTTTTACGGGGGGAATCGGAGCTTTCTTT
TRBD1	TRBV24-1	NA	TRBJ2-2	CATSESTGESTGELFF	TGTGCCACCAGTGAGTCAACAGGGGAGAGCACCGGGGAGCTGTTTTTT